This T cell receptor (beta chain) emerged from a study of CD8+CD57+ T cells in acquired aplastic anemia. On the study more broadly: The average for DNA from sorted CD4+ and CD8+ cells was roughly 3 ug. General study results and limits: Patients and controls were not found to differ significantly in CD8+ Simpson's diversity.

Comment on this clonotype: What it binds is not known.

The V end lost 6 bases, the J end lost 6 bases, and 8 bases lay between the germline ends. The CDR3 extends over 11 amino acids. Germline lookup yields CDR1 MGHRA and CDR2 YSYEKL. Researchers used genomic DNA as the template to profile TCR beta VDJ and CDR3. TCRdb passed the reads through MiXCR, listing each CDR3 protein once. Seen here are about 160,000 distinct CDR3 sequences, 65% to 75% observed once, and the top ten hold around 45%. Patients picked for sequencing had shown CD8+CD57+ cell expansion detected by flow cytometry. The V and J genes are TRBV4-1 and TRBJ1-2; D not resolved. This clonotype was obtained from a human donor with aplastic anemia. Sequencing was carried out using sorted CD4+, CD8+, or CD8+CD57+ T cells (not recorded which) from PBMCs. Here the CDR3 DNA reads TGCGCCAGCAGGGGGTTGGATGGCTACACCTTC. Amino acids: CASRGLDGYTF.